This T cell receptor (beta chain) was identified during a study of T cells in tuberculosis (dated by TCRdb to the late 2010s). Background on the whole study: In the study, CD1B tetramers and high-throughput TCR immunosequencing were combined to characterize T cells specific for the mycobacterial lipid antigen glucose monomycolate (GMM). IGRA-negative adolescents, IGRA-positive adolescents with latent tuberculosis and adults with active tuberculosis, about nine per group, were compared in a South African clinical cohort. Active tuberculosis patient PBMC were archived before or within 7 days of starting standard anti-tuberculosis treatment. Overall study outcomes, separate from this receptor: Using GEM motif frequencies, a classifier achieved over 65% accuracy, whereas a classifier built on the diverse GMM-specific repertoire got to more than 85% accuracy (AUROC 0.90). Active tuberculosis TCR-alpha repertoires showed smaller mean NN-distances to GMM-specific TCRs than IGRA-negative controls, suggesting clonal expansion of these TCRs. Smaller NN-distances were partly driven by shorter CDR3-alpha lengths in active tuberculosis patients, and statistical significance was not reached for the TCR-beta difference. Which clinical samples got chosen depended on the availability of cryopreserved specimens, and the active tuberculosis cases were adults, whereas the controls were adolescents.

The immunoSEQ multiplex PCR assay was used to generate TCR libraries, with TCR-beta and/or TCR-alpha/delta assays applied to each sample. Amplified TCR libraries were sequenced on the Illumina high-throughput platform. In the original analysis: Clustering and dimensionality reduction relied on pairwise TCRdist distances among GMM-specific receptors from T cells that were either sorted ex vivo or expanded in vitro. Each clinical repertoire received a mean NN-distance score, defined as the average TCRdist to the nearest 10% of tetramer-positive reference sequences. GEM TCR motif frequency was calculated as the fraction of unique TCRs that matched known GEM sequences by V/J usage and CDR3 length. Linear discriminant analysis with leave-one-out cross-validation, implemented in scikit-learn, was used to classify active tuberculosis. TCRdb took this table from immuneACCESS and kept in-frame rearrangements with V and J called. Such tables lack part of the clones; where checked against another copy, unresolved V genes explain under half of the gap, and the rest is unexplained. The V and J calls and clone size are taken from that table; D and trimming were inferred from the DNA. Here the sample has about 49,000 clones; nearly 95% occur a single time. The ten largest clones take up 1.4% of the sample.

The germline V gene encodes CDR1 GTSNPN and CDR2 SVGIG (reference sequence). The V end loses 3 bases and the J end loses 1 base, and a stretch of 13 bases separates them. The CDR3 spans 15 residues, from the cysteine through the phenylalanine. Only the CDR3 DNA is retained, 45 bases long and in frame from the first base. The time point label, read with the paper, signifies: new active TB diagnosis, blood taken before or within 7 days of starting treatment. Patients with active tuberculosis were defined as newly diagnosed, HIV-seronegative South African adults aged 18 years or older. Active tuberculosis was confirmed by positive sputum smear microscopy and/or positive M. tuberculosis culture. Immunosequencing was performed on unsorted cryopreserved PBMC, with around 92,000 T cells per clinical donor covered on average. About this clone itself: Its binding antigen is unknown. Base qualities are not provided; no much larger clone lies one nucleotide away.

The TCR comes from an adult with tuberculosis. The source material was PBMCs, sampled at tuberculosis diagnosis. Rearrangement joined TRBV30 to TRBJ2-1, with the identity of the D gene unclear. CDR3 loop: CAWRRFADSYNEQFF. The sequenced DNA: TGTGCCTGGAGGCGGTTCGCGGATTCCTACAATGAGCAGTTCTTC.